This section outlines one T cell receptor (beta chain) sequence together with its context. The PCR used 60 Vbeta and 13 Jbeta primers. The method was immunoSEQ multiplex PCR; TCRdb's version includes in-frame clones alone and lacks a portion of them. The data hold fewer than 200,000 clones, with over 70% observed a single time. The V end lost 5 bases, the J end lost 2 bases, and 17 bases lay between the germline ends. This CDR3 has 17 residues. The V gene's germline CDR1 is SGHRS and CDR2 YFSETQ. This sample is drawn from a study of cytomegalovirus exposure and HLA in healthy donors. This sequence originates from a man aged 25-45 years in good health and CMV-seronegative. The sequenced sample was PBMCs. The chain couples TRBV5-1 to TRBJ2-6; a weak D match, TRBD2 (6 bases). The CDR3 DNA is TGCGCCAGCAGACTGCTAAGGGGAGGCACTGGGGCCAACGTCCTGACTTTC. Its protein is CASRLLRGGTGANVLTF.